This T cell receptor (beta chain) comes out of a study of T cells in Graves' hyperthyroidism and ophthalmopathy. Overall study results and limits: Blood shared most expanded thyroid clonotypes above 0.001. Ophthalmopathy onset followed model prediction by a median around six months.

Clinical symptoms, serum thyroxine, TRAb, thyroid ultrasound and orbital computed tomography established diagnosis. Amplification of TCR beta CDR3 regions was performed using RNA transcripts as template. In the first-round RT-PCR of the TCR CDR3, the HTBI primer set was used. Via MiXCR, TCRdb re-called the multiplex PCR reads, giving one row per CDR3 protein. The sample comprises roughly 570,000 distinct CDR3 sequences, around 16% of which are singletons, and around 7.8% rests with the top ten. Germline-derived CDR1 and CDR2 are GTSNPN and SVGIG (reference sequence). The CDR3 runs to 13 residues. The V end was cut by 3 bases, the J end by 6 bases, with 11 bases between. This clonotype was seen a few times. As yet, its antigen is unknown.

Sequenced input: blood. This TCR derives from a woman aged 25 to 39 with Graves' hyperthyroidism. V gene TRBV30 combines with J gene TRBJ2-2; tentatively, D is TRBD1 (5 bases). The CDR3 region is CAWSQGWAGELFF. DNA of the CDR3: TGTGCCTGGAGCCAGGGTTGGGCCGGGGAGCTGTTTTTT.